These 3 T cell receptor beta chains came from one sample sequenced in a study of T-cell memory formation after mild COVID-19. TCRdb itself ran the 5' RACE reads through MiXCR, one entry per CDR3 protein. Among 400,000 to 550,000 distinct CDR3 sequences listed, about 23% were seen once. The source material was PBMCs or a T cell subset sorted from them (not recorded which). Receptors were obtained from an adult woman who had mild COVID-19 (a few samples of this study predate the infection). Cell type and time point are not known.

This clonotype was detected ten times or more. This CDR3 is CASSFKAGKGNTGELFF. As DNA, the CDR3 is TGTGCCAGCAGCTTTAAGGCCGGCAAGGGAAACACCGGGGAGCTGTTTTTT. The V gene is TRBV5-4, the J gene TRBJ2-2, with unresolved D. Trimming shortened V by 2 bases and J by 2 bases, and 16 bases separated the two germline ends. The CDR3 has 17 amino acids. Germline lookup yields CDR1 SGHNT and CDR2 YYREEE (reference sequence).

The sample holds a few counts of this clonotype. This chain connects TRBV12-3 or TRBV12-4 to TRBJ1-5; 10 nucleotides match TRBD1. After removal of 6 bases from V and 8 bases from J, the junction contained 4 bases not matched to a gene. The CDR3 is 13 residues long. CDR3 nucleotides: TGTGCCAGCAGACAGACAGGGGGCGAGCCCCAGCATTTT. Amino acids: CASRQTGGEPQHF.

The sample holds a few counts of this clonotype. J is TRBJ2-7 and V is TRBV7-8; tentative D call: TRBD2 (5 bases). The CDR3 covers 16 residues. V was pared by 2 bases and J by 2 bases, with 16 bases between. CDR1 SGHVS and CDR2 FQNEAQ come from the germline V gene. In DNA, the CDR3 is TGTGCCAGCAGCTTAAATGCGGGCCACCTACCCTACGAGCAGTACTTC. Translated, it gives CASSLNAGHLPYEQYF. The variable domain in full, with the rest retrieved from reference TRBV7-8 and TRBJ2-7, is GAGVSQSPRYKVAKRGQDVALRCDPISGHVSLFWYQQALGQGPEFLTYFQNEAQLDKSGLPSDRFFAERPEGSVSTLKIQRTQQEDSAVYLCASSLNAGHLPYEQYFGPGTRLTVT.